The 24 T cell receptor beta chains given below trace back to one sample, sequenced in a study of T cell responses to AZD1222 COVID-19 vaccine. This table comes from immunoSEQ multiplex PCR, and its TCRdb copy is limited to in-frame clones, with some not included. The sample records more than 100,000 clones, approximately 88% being singletons. The starting material was peripheral blood, obtained on day 0 of AZD1222 vaccination. These receptor sequences come from an adult in good health.

The chain combines TRBV20-1 with TRBJ2-7; D is ambiguous. From germline, CDR1 is DFQATT and CDR2 SNEGSKA (reference sequence). The CDR3 is 12 residues long. Trimming took 3 bases from V and 0 from J, leaving 6 bases between them. CDR3 nucleotides: TGCAGTGCTAGTTCCGACTCCTACGAGCAGTACTTC. Translating it yields CSASSDSYEQYF.

The J gene is TRBJ2-7, the V gene TRBV7-2; D is unclear. The CDR3 extends over 16 amino acids. Per the germline V gene, CDR1 is SGHTA and CDR2 is FQGNSA. V dropped 5 bases and J dropped 1 base, with 18 bases sitting between them. The CDR3 loop is CASSPVAAAGSYEQYF. The CDR3 DNA is TGTGCCAGCAGCCCAGTGGCGGCGGCTGGGTCCTACGAGCAGTACTTC.

CDR3 sequence: CASSLSGAETQYF. DNA of the CDR3: TGTGCCAGCAGTTTGTCCGGGGCGGAGACCCAGTACTTC. The chain carries TRBV12-3 or TRBV12-4 and TRBJ2-5; TRBD1 or TRBD2 may be the D gene (5 bases each). The CDR3 has 13 amino acids. V was cut by 3 bases and J by 5 bases, with 10 bases left in between.

The gene calls are TRBV5-6 and TRBJ1-6; 7 bases are shared with TRBD1. From germline, CDR1 is SGHDT and CDR2 YYEEEE. The CDR3 is 16 residues long. Trimming took 4 bases from V and 7 from J; bases not matched to a gene: 11. CDR3 sequence reads: CASSPKPDRWNSPLHF. In DNA form, the CDR3 reads TGTGCCAGCAGCCCAAAACCGGACAGGTGGAATTCACCCCTCCACTTT.

The rearrangement joins TRBV6-4 to TRBJ2-1; maybe TRBD2 (5 bases). This CDR3 comprises 16 residues. With 8 bases removed from V and 8 bases from J, the gap between germline ends came to 25 bases. Germline V gene data show CDR1 as MRHNA and CDR2 as SNTAGT. CDR3 sequence (DNA): TGTGCCAGCGCGTATTCGAGCGGATCTGGCCTCCATGAGCAGTTCTTC. Its protein product is CASAYSSGSGLHEQFF.

V is TRBV10-3 and J is TRBJ1-6, with 11 nucleotides matching TRBD1. Trimming at V came to 7 bases and at J to 8 bases, leaving 4 bases not matched to a gene. Looked up from germline, CDR1 is ENHRY and CDR2 is SYGVKD. The CDR3 spans 14 residues. CDR3 in DNA: TGTGCCATCACCCCGGGACAGGGGGATTCACCCCTCCACTTT. Protein: CAITPGQGDSPLHF.

This clone was observed once. The chain links TRBV9 to TRBJ1-2, with unresolved D. The CDR3 loop spans 12 amino acids. The V end lost 3 bases, the J end lost 6 bases, and 9 bases lay between the germline ends. Germline-derived CDR1 and CDR2 are SGDLS and YYNGEE. The DNA for the CDR3 is TGTGCCAGCAGCGGCGGACGAGATGGCTACACCTTC. Translation gives CASSGGRDGYTF. The full variable domain, rest sourced from reference TRBV9 and TRBJ1-2, is DSGVTQTPKHLITATGQRVTLRCSPRSGDLSVYWYQQSLDQGLQFLIQYYNGEERAKGNILERFSAQQFPDLHSELNLSSLELGDSALYFCASSGGRDGYTFGSGTRLTVV.

This chain joins TRBV11-3 and TRBJ2-3; D is possibly TRBD2 (5 bases). The CDR3 runs 12 residues. The V end was cut by 4 bases, the J end by 8 bases, with 10 bases between. Germline values: CDR1 SGHNT, CDR2 YENEEA. DNA of the CDR3: TGTGCCAGCAGCTCGGAGGTAACTACGCAGTATTTT. Protein sequence: CASSSEVTTQYF.

V gene TRBV6-6 combines with J gene TRBJ1-2; 8 bases fit TRBD1. Trimming removed 7 bases from V and 0 bases from J; junction bases left unmatched: 10. Germline loops: CDR1 MNHNY, CDR2 SVGAGI (reference sequence). This CDR3 region has 16 residues. The CDR3, as DNA: TGTGCCAGCACCCCCGGGACAGGACGATCTAACTATGGCTACACCTTC. Translation: CASTPGTGRSNYGYTF.

The rearrangement joins TRBV10-3 to TRBJ2-7; 7 positions match TRBD1. In germline, CDR1 is ENHRY, CDR2 SYGVKD. The CDR3 consists of 14 residues. The V segment lost 0 bases and the J segment 3 bases; nucleotides outside the gene matches: 2. CDR3 DNA: TGTGCCATCAGTGAGTCAAGACAGGGCTACGAGCAGTACTTC. It encodes CAISESRQGYEQYF.

J is TRBJ1-5 and V is TRBV23-1; D uncertain. TRBV23-1 is classed as an ORF, of uncertain function. This CDR3 is 16 amino acids long. The V end was cut by 4 bases, the J end by 0 bases, with 13 bases between. The CDR3 DNA is TGCGCCAGCAGTCTCACGGACTCCTATAGCAATCAGCCCCAGCATTTT. Residues: CASSLTDSYSNQPQHF.

The rearrangement links TRBV18 to TRBJ2-7, with TRBD2 matching over 8 bases. V gave up 6 bases and J gave up 3 bases; unmatched junction bases: 7. Germline CDR1 and CDR2: KGHSH and LQKENI. The CDR3 spans 14 residues. CDR3 amino acids: CASSLGSGIYEQYF. CDR3 in DNA: TGTGCCAGCTCCCTGGGTAGCGGGATCTACGAGCAGTACTTC.

This clone was seen once. The genes are TRBV18 and TRBJ2-2, with 8 bases lining up with TRBD1. This CDR3 comprises 19 residues. Germline V gene lookup returns CDR1 KGHSH and CDR2 LQKENI. J was trimmed by 0 bases and V by 3 bases; bases with no gene match: 12. CDR3 nucleotides: TGTGCCAGCTCACCCCGGACAGGGTTTATGGGATCGAACACCGGGGAGCTGTTTTTT. The encoded protein is CASSPRTGFMGSNTGELFF.

V is TRBV6-5 and J is TRBJ2-3; 9 bases are shared with TRBD1. Germline lookup yields CDR1 MNHEY and CDR2 SVGAGI. The CDR3 has 15 residues. V lost 4 bases to trimming and J lost 4 bases; unmatched junction nucleotides: 6. The CDR3 reads CASSLQGALADTQYF. The CDR3 DNA follows: TGTGCCAGCAGTTTACAGGGGGCGTTAGCAGATACGCAGTATTTT.

The J gene is TRBJ1-2, the V gene TRBV28, with TRBD1 matching over 7 bases. The length of the CDR3 is 12 residues. V was clipped by 3 bases and J by 8 bases; unmatched bases: 3. Germline lookup yields CDR1 MDHEN and CDR2 SYDVKM. CDR3 residues: CASSFRGQGYTF. Here the CDR3 DNA reads TGTGCCAGCAGTTTTAGGGGGCAAGGCTACACCTTC.

The chain links TRBV11-3 to TRBJ2-7, with no clear D. Trimming stripped 3 bases from V and 3 bases from J, with 9 bases between. This CDR3 has 13 amino acids. The germline V gene has CDR1 SGHNT and CDR2 YENEEA. In nucleotides, the CDR3 is TGTGCCAGCAGCTTTCAGGAACACTACGAGCAGTACTTC. Protein: CASSFQEHYEQYF.

This chain joins TRBV6-5 and TRBJ2-2; no clear D. The CDR3 totals 15 residues. Trimming took 1 base from V and 1 from J, leaving 7 bases between them. Germline assignment: CDR1 MNHEY and CDR2 SVGAGI. The CDR3 sequence is CASSYLSGNTGELFF. CDR3 DNA sequence: TGTGCCAGCAGTTACTTATCAGGGAACACCGGGGAGCTGTTTTTT.

This chain joins TRBV7-2 and TRBJ2-3; D tentatively reads TRBD1 or TRBD2 (5 bases each). The germline gives CDR1 SGHTA, CDR2 FQGNSA. The germline V and J ends were trimmed by 4 bases and 4 bases, with 15 bases remaining between them. This CDR3 region has 15 residues. The chain's CDR3 is CASSYGTMEADTQYF. The CDR3 DNA reads as TGTGCCAGCAGCTATGGGACGATGGAAGCAGATACGCAGTATTTT.

The chain couples TRBV7-2 to TRBJ2-1, with TRBD1 matching 8 bases. This CDR3 has 14 residues. Losses at the gene ends were 4 bases for V and 4 bases for J; bases not matched to a gene: 3. CDR1 and CDR2 from the germline V gene are SGHTA and FQGNSA. CDR3 nucleotide sequence: TGTGCCAGCAGCTATGACAGGGGATACAATGAGCAGTTCTTC. Translating it yields CASSYDRGYNEQFF. The whole variable domain, remainder taken from reference TRBV7-2 and TRBJ2-1, is GAGVSQSPSNKVTEKGKDVELRCDPISGHTALYWYRQSLGQGLEFLIYFQGNSAPDKSGLPSDRFSAERTGGSVSTLTIQRTQQEDSAVYLCASSYDRGYNEQFFGPGTRLTVL.

This chain links TRBV18 with TRBJ2-7, with D unresolved. In germline, CDR1 is KGHSH, CDR2 LQKENI. V shed 3 bases and J shed 0 bases, with 15 bases lying between them. This CDR3 contains 16 residues. The CDR3 loop reads CASSPPQSPSSYEQYF. The CDR3 DNA follows: TGTGCCAGCTCACCCCCCCAGAGTCCGAGCTCCTACGAGCAGTACTTC.

On this clone itself: A read error may produce the germline difference seen at one junction end. The V and J genes are TRBV6-5 and TRBJ2-2; maybe TRBD2 (5 bases). The CDR3 totals 13 residues. Germline V lookup: CDR1 MNHEY, CDR2 SVGAGI. The CDR3 reads CASVGWVTGKLFF. CDR3 DNA: TGTGCCAGCGTCGGGTGGGTTACCGGGAAGCTGTTTTTT.

The chain uses TRBV7-9 and TRBJ1-1; D is perhaps TRBD1 (5 bases). Germline values: CDR1 SEHNR, CDR2 FQNEAQ (reference sequence). V lost 6 bases and J lost 8, with 16 bases in between. The CDR3 is 13 amino acids. The CDR3: CASSAREWGEAFF. The CDR3 DNA reads TGTGCCAGCAGTGCCCGCGAGTGGGGGGAAGCTTTCTTT.

The V gene is TRBV11-2, the J gene TRBJ1-2; TRBD1 matches at 11 bases. The length of the CDR3 is 18 residues. Trimming took 5 bases from V and 4 from J; bases not matched to a gene: 15. Germline V gene data show CDR1 as SGHAT and CDR2 as FQNNGV. CDR3 protein: CASSQMRTGGDSGYGYTF. CDR3 nucleotides: TGTGCCAGCAGCCAGATGAGGACAGGGGGCGATTCAGGCTATGGCTACACCTTC.

This clone was recorded only once. The rearrangement uses TRBV18 and TRBJ1-1, with no clear D. V was trimmed by 3 bases and J by 0 bases, leaving 8 bases between them. The CDR3 has 14 residues. From germline, CDR1 is KGHSH and CDR2 LQKENI. The CDR3 sequence: CASSPSSLNTEAFF. The DNA for the CDR3 is TGTGCCAGCTCACCTTCCTCCCTGAACACTGAAGCTTTCTTT. Drawing the rest from reference TRBV18 and TRBJ1-1, the complete variable domain is NAGVMQNPRHLVRRRGQEARLRCSPMKGHSHVYWYRQLPEEGLKFMVYLQKENIIDESGMPKERFSAEFPKEGPSILRIQQVVRGDSAAYFCASSPSSLNTEAFFGQGTRLTVV.